The sequence of this T cell receptor beta chain was determined in a study of blood T cell repertoires in COVID-19 (dated by TCRdb to about 2020). Study-level background: Collaborator samples came from the United States, Italy and Spain and covered acute and convalescent phases of COVID-19. The prospective study material was composed of cDNA or gDNA derived from T cells, B-cell-depleted T cells, or PBMCs. Deeply sampled blood TCRbeta repertoires from subjects exposed to, actively infected with, or recovered from COVID-19 were included in the dataset. The repertoires were released in a freely available public database meant as a resource for research on the immune response to SARS-CoV-2. Samples came from the ongoing ImmuneRACE study (first 160 participants) plus 1,254 subjects from 6 global collaborators. Sample metadata almost always included a de-identified subject ID, COVID-19 status, age in years and sex. Where available, HLA class I and class II types were obtained from metadata supplied by the sample provider rather than from assay-based typing. General findings and caveats noted by the study authors: The quantity of clinical and demographic metadata differed by source and by participant and was supplied without curation.

TCRbeta CDR3 regions were amplified from genomic DNA using the immunoSEQ Assay, a bias-controlled multiplex PCR. Per the source publication's procedure: The number of nucleated cells in each sample was estimated by amplification of reference gene primers within the assay. Sequence reads were collapsed and filtered to measure the absolute abundance of every unique TCRbeta CDR3 rearrangement. Productive Simpson clonality was computed per sample as the square root of Simpson's diversity index over productive rearrangements. TCRdb provides this immuneACCESS table in a form limited to in-frame rearrangements. Some clones are lacking; in checked studies, under half of them reflect an unresolved V gene, and why the rest are absent is not known. That table furnishes V, J and clone size, whereas the DNA furnished D and trimming. This sample holds over 200,000 clones; 92% were observed only once. Approximately 0.77% of the sample is taken by the ten largest.

The germline V gene yields SGHTA for CDR1 and FQGNSA for CDR2. The V and J ends are trimmed by 4 bases and 7 bases, leaving 14 bases between them. From its cysteine to its phenylalanine, the CDR3 spans 14 amino acids. Only CDR3 DNA is held: 42 bases, read in frame from base 1. In Seattle, one collaborating source enrolled patients while the infection was active and tracked those patients longitudinally over the course of disease. Whole blood was collected in K2EDTA tubes by collaborating institutions according to the institutions' own protocols. For TCRbeta analysis, collaborators shipped samples in one of three forms: frozen whole blood, isolated PBMCs, or DNA extracted from either of those sample types. As to this clone: Its antigen is currently not known. Qualities for individual bases were not recorded, and no much larger clone is one base off.

Sample: peripheral blood. The chain is assembled from TRBV7-2 and TRBJ1-5; a tentative D match to TRBD1 spans 5 bases. The sequence was collected from a man aged 55 to 69 with COVID-19, enrolled during active disease. The CDR3 here reads CASSSEAQGQPQHF. The DNA sequence is TGTGCCAGCAGCTCTGAAGCCCAGGGCCAGCCCCAGCATTTT. This CDR3, with the reference TRBV7-2 and TRBJ1-5 proteins standing in past its ends, gives the full variable domain GAGVSQSPSNKVTEKGKDVELRCDPISGHTALYWYRQSLGQGLEFLIYFQGNSAPDKSGLPSDRFSAERTGGSVSTLTIQRTQQEDSAVYLCASSSEAQGQPQHFGDGTRLSIL.